This T cell receptor (beta chain) was recovered during a study of PD-1 and CTLA-4 blockade in melanoma. Germline CDR1 reads SEHNR; CDR2 reads FQNEAQ (reference sequence). The CDR3 length is 15 residues. J was trimmed by 6 bases and V by 3 bases; bases with no gene match: 6. Clones were read by immunoSEQ multiplex PCR, and TCRdb kept only the in-frame ones, dropping some. Of 9,500 to 13,000 clones in the sample, about four fifths were seen once. The clonotype originates from a human donor with melanoma. The J gene is TRBJ2-7, the V gene TRBV7-9; 12 bases match TRBD1. The sequences come from CD8+ T cells from peripheral blood, collected from a patient given anti-PD-1 treatment. CDR3 region: CASSLGTGGSSEQYF. DNA of the CDR3: TGTGCCAGCAGCTTGGGGACAGGGGGCAGTTCCGAGCAGTACTTC.